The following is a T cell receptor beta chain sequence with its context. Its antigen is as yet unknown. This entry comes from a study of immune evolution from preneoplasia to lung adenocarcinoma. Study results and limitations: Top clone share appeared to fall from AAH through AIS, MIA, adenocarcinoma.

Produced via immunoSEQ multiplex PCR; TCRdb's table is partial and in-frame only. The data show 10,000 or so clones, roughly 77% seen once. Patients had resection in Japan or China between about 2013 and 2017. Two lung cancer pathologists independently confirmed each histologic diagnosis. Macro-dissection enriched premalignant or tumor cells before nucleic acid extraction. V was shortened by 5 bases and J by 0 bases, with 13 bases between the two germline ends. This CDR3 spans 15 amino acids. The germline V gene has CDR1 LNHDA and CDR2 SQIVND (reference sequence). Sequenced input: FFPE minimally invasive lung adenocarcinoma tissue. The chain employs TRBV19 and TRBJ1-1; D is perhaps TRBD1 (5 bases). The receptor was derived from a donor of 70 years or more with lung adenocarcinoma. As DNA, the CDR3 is TGTGCCAGTAGTCCCCGGGGGGTAATGAACACTGAAGCTTTCTTT. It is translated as CASSPRGVMNTEAFF.